The rows below give T cell receptor beta chains drawn from one sample of a study of glioma-infiltrating T cells after dendritic cell vaccination. Here immunoSEQ multiplex PCR was the method, and the copy in TCRdb shows in-frame clones only, minus some. The sample includes 75,000 to 95,000 clones, roughly 84% of them seen just once. The source material was blood, sampled after dendritic cell vaccination. All receptors come from a human donor with glioblastoma. CDR3s include the opening cysteine and the closing phenylalanine or tryptophan. The order of the fields is D gene, clone size, V gene, J gene, CDR3 protein, CDR3 DNA. D genes are given only for firm matches. Clone sizes are given selectively: once, few, many, or a class where the clone is expanded.

TRBD1	few	TRBV7-6	TRBJ1-3	CASSLEDRGNTIYF	TGTGCCAGCAGCTTAGAGGACAGGGGAAACACCATATATTTT
NA	NA	TRBV6-5	TRBJ2-2	CASSGGRTGELFF	TGTGCCAGCTCAGGTGGCCGCACCGGGGAGCTGTTTTTT
NA	NA	TRBV5-1	TRBJ1-1	CASSLEGGGTEAFF	TGCGCCAGCAGCTTGGAAGGGGGGGGCACTGAAGCTTTCTTT
TRBD1	NA	TRBV7-2	TRBJ2-3	CASSLLGGADTQYF	TGTGCCAGCAGCTTATTAGGGGGCGCAGATACGCAGTATTTT
TRBD1	NA	TRBV4-2	TRBJ2-1	CASSQVGTGSHYEQFF	TGTGCCAGCAGCCAAGTAGGGACAGGGAGCCATTATGAGCAGTTCTTC
NA	once	TRBV7-6	TRBJ1-4	CASSPGPTTVSNEKLFF	TGTGCCAGCAGCCCGGGTCCCACGACAGTATCTAATGAAAAACTGTTTTTT
NA	once	TRBV4-3	TRBJ2-7	CASSPRSGSSYEQYF	TGCGCCAGCAGCCCTAGAAGCGGAAGCTCCTACGAGCAGTACTTC
TRBD1	NA	TRBV7-9	TRBJ2-7	CASSGHRGPGGGGEQYF	TGTGCCAGCAGCGGACACAGGGGGCCCGGTGGGGGGGGCGAGCAGTACTTC
TRBD2	NA	TRBV5-1	TRBJ2-1	CASSIEAGHNEQFF	TGCGCCAGCAGCATAGAAGCGGGACACAATGAGCAGTTCTTC
TRBD1	NA	TRBV10-2	TRBJ1-2	CASSDSKQGDGYTF	TGCGCCAGCAGTGACTCAAAACAGGGGGACGGCTACACCTTC
TRBD1	NA	TRBV9	TRBJ1-6	CASSVVLPGTGGIGDNSPLHF	TGTGCCAGCAGCGTAGTCCTTCCCGGGACAGGGGGGATCGGCGATAATTCACCCCTCCACTTT
TRBD2	NA	TRBV4-1	TRBJ2-1	CASSLGTSGTGDEQFF	TGCGCCAGCAGCCTTGGAACTAGCGGGACGGGGGATGAGCAGTTCTTC
TRBD1	NA	TRBV19	TRBJ2-7	CASSARDSYEQYF	TGTGCCAGTAGTGCCCGGGACAGCTACGAGCAGTACTTC
TRBD1	NA	TRBV4-1	TRBJ1-4	CASSRSQGQGARRGEKLFF	TGCGCCAGCAGCCGGTCGCAGGGACAGGGGGCGCGTCGAGGAGAAAAACTGTTTTTT
NA	NA	TRBV5-1	TRBJ2-5	CASSLIGGRETQYF	TGCGCCAGCAGCTTGATTGGGGGCCGGGAGACCCAGTACTTC
NA	NA	TRBV7-2	TRBJ2-1	CASSLGVDNEQFF	TGTGCCAGCAGCCTGGGAGTGGACAATGAGCAGTTCTTC
TRBD2	once	TRBV2	TRBJ2-3	CASSSKTSADTQYF	TGTGCCAGCAGCTCCAAGACTAGCGCAGATACGCAGTATTTT
NA	once	TRBV7-6	TRBJ2-5	CASGLTTQETQYF	TGTGCCAGCGGCCTGACAACGCAAGAGACCCAGTACTTC
NA	few	TRBV7-9	TRBJ2-1	CASSQQGRGQGSNEQFF	TGTGCCAGCAGCCAGCAAGGAAGGGGCCAGGGCAGCAATGAGCAGTTCTTC
NA	NA	TRBV19	TRBJ1-2	CASTPGPRANNYGYTF	TGTGCCAGTACCCCTGGCCCGCGGGCCAACAACTATGGCTACACCTTC
TRBD2	NA	TRBV7-2	TRBJ2-3	CASSSSGGAYTQYF	TGTGCCAGCAGCTCTAGCGGGGGGGCGTATACGCAGTATTTT
NA	NA	TRBV11-2	TRBJ1-3	CASSPQAHSGNTIYF	TGTGCCAGCAGCCCACAGGCACACTCTGGAAACACCATATATTTT
NA	once	TRBV4-1	TRBJ2-4	CASSQDPRTKNIQYF	TGCGCCAGCAGCCAAGATCCTAGAACCAAAAACATTCAGTACTTC
TRBD2	NA	TRBV14	TRBJ2-7	CASSQGLAGGLRPYEQYF	TGTGCCAGCAGCCAAGGCCTAGCGGGAGGACTTCGCCCCTACGAGCAGTACTTC
NA	NA	TRBV11-3	TRBJ2-2	CASSFSPGTFNTGELFF	TGTGCCAGCAGCTTCTCCCCGGGGACATTTAACACCGGGGAGCTGTTTTTT
NA	NA	TRBV2	TRBJ2-4	CASSLSRAAKNIQYF	TGTGCCAGCTCCCTCTCCCGCGCGGCCAAAAACATTCAGTACTTC
TRBD1	once	TRBV5-6	TRBJ2-5	CASSPGSQGAWETQYF	TGTGCCAGCAGCCCGGGTTCGCAGGGGGCTTGGGAGACCCAGTACTTC
NA	NA	TRBV5-4	TRBJ2-7	CASSPTGSLSYEQYF	TGTGCCAGCAGCCCTACAGGGTCACTCTCCTACGAGCAGTACTTC
TRBD2	NA	TRBV5-4	TRBJ2-1	CASSSGTSGYSYNEQFF	TGTGCCAGCAGTTCCGGGACTAGCGGATACTCCTACAATGAGCAGTTCTTC
NA	NA	TRBV30	TRBJ1-3	CAWSHRIPQGLGNTIYF	TGTGCCTGGAGTCATCGAATTCCTCAGGGGCTGGGGAACACCATATATTTT
TRBD2	NA	TRBV6-4	TRBJ2-7	CASRTSGTSYEQYF	TGTGCCAGCAGGACTAGCGGGACCTCCTACGAGCAGTACTTC
NA	NA	TRBV18	TRBJ1-4	CASSPIRGEKLFF	TGTGCCAGCTCACCAATTCGCGGTGAAAAACTGTTTTTT
NA	NA	TRBV18	TRBJ2-5	CASSPRAGAQETQYF	TGTGCCAGCTCACCCCGGGCGGGGGCCCAAGAGACCCAGTACTTC
TRBD1	NA	TRBV15	TRBJ2-7	CATSRDRGYEQYF	TGTGCCACCAGCAGGGACAGGGGTTACGAGCAGTACTTC
NA	NA	TRBV5-4	TRBJ2-5	CASSLAGRGGGETQYF	TGTGCCAGCAGCTTGGCTGGGCGGGGTGGGGGGGAGACCCAGTACTTC
NA	NA	TRBV10-3	TRBJ1-5	CAISESTGSRTNQPQHF	TGTGCCATCAGTGAGTCGACGGGTAGCAGGACAAATCAGCCCCAGCATTTT
TRBD1	NA	TRBV7-3	TRBJ2-1	CASSFDRALVNEQFF	TGTGCCAGCAGCTTCGACAGGGCACTAGTGAATGAGCAGTTCTTC
NA	NA	TRBV30	TRBJ2-1	CAWSSPPNEQFF	TGTGCCTGGAGCTCCCCTCCCAATGAGCAGTTCTTC
NA	NA	TRBV13	TRBJ1-1	CASSFRGGFSEAFF	TGTGCCAGCAGCTTTCGGGGGGGCTTCTCGGAAGCTTTCTTT
TRBD2	NA	TRBV7-3	TRBJ2-1	CASSPTQREGRNEQFF	TGTGCCAGCAGCCCCACCCAGCGGGAGGGCCGAAATGAGCAGTTCTTC
NA	NA	TRBV20-1	TRBJ1-1	CSASSNAEAFF	TGCAGTGCTAGTAGCAACGCTGAAGCTTTCTTT
TRBD1	NA	TRBV5-4	TRBJ1-1	CASSRGPPGGTNTEAFF	TGTGCCAGCAGTCGTGGGCCACCAGGGGGGACGAACACTGAGGCTTTCTTT
NA	NA	TRBV12-5	TRBJ2-4	CASGQATAKNIQYF	TGTGCTAGTGGCCAAGCGACAGCCAAAAACATTCAGTACTTC
TRBD2	NA	TRBV18	TRBJ2-2	CASSPPLAGQNTGELFF	TGTGCCAGCTCACCACCCTTAGCGGGCCAAAACACCGGGGAGCTGTTTTTT
TRBD2	NA	TRBV9	TRBJ2-5	CASSRRTSGKQETQYF	TGTGCCAGCAGCAGAAGGACTAGCGGGAAGCAAGAGACCCAGTACTTC
NA	NA	TRBV19	TRBJ1-4	CASNKRVRGEKLFF	TGTGCCAGTAACAAAAGGGTCAGGGGTGAAAAACTGTTTTTT
TRBD1	NA	TRBV5-1	TRBJ2-7	CASSPGQGSYEQYF	TGCGCCAGCAGCCCGGGACAGGGTAGCTACGAGCAGTACTTC
TRBD1	NA	TRBV5-1	TRBJ1-2	CASSLDRDLFYGYTF	TGCGCCAGCAGCCTGGACAGGGACCTCTTTTATGGCTACACCTTC
TRBD2	NA	TRBV6-5	TRBJ2-7	CASSGLAGIYEQYF	TGTGCCAGCTCAGGACTAGCGGGGATCTACGAGCAGTACTTC
TRBD1	NA	TRBV25-1	TRBJ2-5	CASSDPHRTGKETQYF	TGTGCCAGCAGTGACCCCCATCGGACAGGGAAAGAGACCCAGTACTTC
TRBD1	NA	TRBV5-1	TRBJ2-7	CASSPQGASYEQYF	TGCGCCAGCAGCCCACAGGGGGCGTCCTACGAGCAGTACTTC
TRBD1	NA	TRBV29-1	TRBJ2-5	CSVGQGQETQYF	TGCAGCGTTGGACAGGGACAAGAGACCCAGTACTTC
NA	NA	TRBV5-1	TRBJ2-1	CASSLERSYNEQFF	TGCGCCAGCAGCTTGGAACGGTCCTACAATGAGCAGTTCTTC